This T cell receptor beta chain is drawn from a study of tumour-infiltrating T cells in Burkitt lymphoma. The assay was immunoSEQ multiplex PCR, and TCRdb's table has in-frame clones only and misses some. The repertoire has around 45,000 clones, less than 40% of them found once; the top ten carry around 2.9%. The V end was cut by 3 bases, the J end by 5 bases, with 16 bases between. Germline loops: CDR1 SEHNR, CDR2 FQNEAQ (reference sequence). This CDR3 is built from 15 residues. This chain uses TRBV7-9 with TRBJ1-1, with a weak D call TRBD1 (5 bases). Sequencing was performed on tumor tissue. This clonotype originated in a human donor with Burkitt lymphoma. The CDR3 protein is CASSFGQPRLTEAFF. In DNA form, the CDR3 reads TGTGCCAGCAGCTTCGGACAACCCCGTTTGACTGAAGCTTTCTTT.